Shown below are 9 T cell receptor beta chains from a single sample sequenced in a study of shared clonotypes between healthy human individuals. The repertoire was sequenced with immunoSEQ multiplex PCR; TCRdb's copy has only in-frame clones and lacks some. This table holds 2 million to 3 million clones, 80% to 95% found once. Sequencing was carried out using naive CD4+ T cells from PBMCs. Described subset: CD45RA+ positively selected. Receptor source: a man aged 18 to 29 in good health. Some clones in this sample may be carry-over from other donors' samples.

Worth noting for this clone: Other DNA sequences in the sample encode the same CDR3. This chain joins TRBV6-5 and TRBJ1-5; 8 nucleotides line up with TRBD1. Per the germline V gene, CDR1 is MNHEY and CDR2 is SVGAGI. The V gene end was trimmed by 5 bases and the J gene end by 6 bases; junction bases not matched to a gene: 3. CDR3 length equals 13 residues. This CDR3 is CASSRQGSQPQHF. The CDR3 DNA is TGTGCCAGCAGTCGACAGGGGAGTCAGCCCCAGCATTTT.

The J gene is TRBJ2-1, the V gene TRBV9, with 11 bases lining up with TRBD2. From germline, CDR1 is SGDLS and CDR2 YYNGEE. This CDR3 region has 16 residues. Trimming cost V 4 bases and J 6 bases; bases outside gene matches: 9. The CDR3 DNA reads TGTGCCAGCAGCACCATTTGGGGACTAGCGGTCAATGAGCAGTTCTTC. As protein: CASSTIWGLAVNEQFF.

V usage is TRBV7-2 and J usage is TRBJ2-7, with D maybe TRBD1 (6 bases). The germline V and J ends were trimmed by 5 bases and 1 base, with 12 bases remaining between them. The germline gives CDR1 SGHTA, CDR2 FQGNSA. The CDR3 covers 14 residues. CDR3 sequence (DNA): TGTGCCAGCAGCCCACAGGGTGGGTCCTACGAGCAGTACTTC. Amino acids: CASSPQGGSYEQYF.

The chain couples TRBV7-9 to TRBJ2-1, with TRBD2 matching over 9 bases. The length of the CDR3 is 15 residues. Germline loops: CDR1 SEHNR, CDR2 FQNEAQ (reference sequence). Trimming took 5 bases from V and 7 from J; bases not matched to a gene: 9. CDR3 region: CASSVREGQRNEQFF. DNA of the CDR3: TGTGCCAGCAGCGTGCGGGAGGGCCAAAGGAATGAGCAGTTCTTC.

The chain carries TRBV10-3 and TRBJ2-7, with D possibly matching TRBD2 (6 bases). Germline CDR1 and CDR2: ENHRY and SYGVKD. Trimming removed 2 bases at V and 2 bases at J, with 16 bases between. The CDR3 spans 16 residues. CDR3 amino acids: CAISEAGRIPPYEQYF. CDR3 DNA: TGTGCCATCAGTGAGGCGGGACGGATCCCCCCCTACGAGCAGTACTTC.

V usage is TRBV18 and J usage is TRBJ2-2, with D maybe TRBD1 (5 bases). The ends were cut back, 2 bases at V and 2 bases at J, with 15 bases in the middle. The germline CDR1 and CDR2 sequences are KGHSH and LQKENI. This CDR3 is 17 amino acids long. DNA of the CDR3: TGTGCCAGCTCACCATTTGACAGTCGAATAAACACCGGGGAGCTGTTTTTT. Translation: CASSPFDSRINTGELFF.

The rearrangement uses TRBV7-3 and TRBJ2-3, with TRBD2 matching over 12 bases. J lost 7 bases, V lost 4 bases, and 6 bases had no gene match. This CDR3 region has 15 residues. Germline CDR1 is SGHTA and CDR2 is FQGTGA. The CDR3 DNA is TGTGCCAGCAGCTCAGGACTAGCGGGAATGAATACGCAGTATTTT. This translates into CASSSGLAGMNTQYF.

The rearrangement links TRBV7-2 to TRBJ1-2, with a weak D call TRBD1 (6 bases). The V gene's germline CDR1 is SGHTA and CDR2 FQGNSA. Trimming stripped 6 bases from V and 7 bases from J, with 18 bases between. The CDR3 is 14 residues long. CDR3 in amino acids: CASSPTGAEAGYTF. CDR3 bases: TGTGCCAGCAGTCCGACAGGAGCGGAGGCTGGCTACACCTTC. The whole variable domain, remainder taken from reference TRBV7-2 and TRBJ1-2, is GAGVSQSPSNKVTEKGKDVELRCDPISGHTALYWYRQSLGQGLEFLIYFQGNSAPDKSGLPSDRFSAERTGGSVSTLTIQRTQQEDSAVYLCASSPTGAEAGYTFGSGTRLTVV.

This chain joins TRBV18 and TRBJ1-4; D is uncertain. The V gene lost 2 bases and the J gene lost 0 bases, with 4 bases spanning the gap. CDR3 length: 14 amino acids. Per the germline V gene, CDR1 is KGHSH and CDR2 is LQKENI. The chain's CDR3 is CASSPDSTNEKLFF. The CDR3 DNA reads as TGTGCCAGCTCACCAGATTCAACTAATGAAAAACTGTTTTTT.